The clone carrying this T cell receptor (beta chain) has just one count. Its antigen is undetermined. TCRdb's table, derived via immunoSEQ multiplex PCR, lists solely in-frame clones and lacks some. This repertoire shows 45,000 to 60,000 clones, approximately 87% found once; its top ten account for under 8.5%. The CDR3 extends over 13 amino acids. Per the germline V gene, CDR1 is MNHEY and CDR2 is SVGAGI. Trimming cost V 5 bases and J 5 bases, with 12 bases left between them. These data are taken from a study of OX40 agonist ivuxolimab in advanced cancers. Study in general: The eligibility criteria allowed prior anti-PD-1, anti-PD-L1 or anti-CTLA-4 therapy, and around 40% had some. Whole-study findings and limits: More expanded clones were found, on average, in CD8+ than in CD4+ T cells.

The sample consisted of CD4+ or CD8+ T cells sorted from blood, taken in a trial of the OX40 agonist ivuxolimab. This chain joins TRBV6-5 and TRBJ1-2; TRBD1 might be the D (6 bases). The origin of this receptor is an adult with an advanced solid tumor such as melanoma, head and neck, liver or kidney cancer. The CDR3 sequence: CASSPVGQYGYTF. For the CDR3, the DNA is TGTGCCAGCAGTCCCGTTGGACAGTATGGCTACACCTTC.